The entry below describes one T cell receptor beta chain. This sample is drawn from a study of blood T cell repertoires in COVID-19. Using immunoSEQ multiplex PCR, the repertoire was profiled, and TCRdb retains in-frame clones only, with some absent. The repertoire includes more than 350,000 clones, more than 70% of them detected once, and less than 1.5% sits in the top ten. Germline values: CDR1 LGHDT, CDR2 YNNKEL (reference sequence). Between the trimmed V and J ends, which lost 1 base and 0 bases, there was a span of 6 bases. This CDR3 has 15 residues. The sequenced material came from PBMCs or T cells enriched from blood (not recorded which). The TCR comes from a woman between 18 and 29 years old who had been exposed to COVID-19. This rearrangement joins TRBV3-1 (or the pseudogene TRBV3-2) to TRBJ2-2, with D uncertain. CDR3 bases: TGTGCCAGCAGCCAAGCCCGGGCGAACACCGGGGAGCTGTTTTTT. Protein: CASSQARANTGELFF.